The sequence of this T cell receptor (beta chain) was determined in a study of radiation and T cells in renal cell carcinoma. As for time point: blood 2 weeks post-SBRT. Treatment defined: 15 Gy SBRT to primary tumor, nephrectomy 4 weeks later. Assay: immunoSEQ multiplex PCR; the TCRdb copy retains only in-frame clones and omits some. The table has 100,000 to 150,000 clones, 65% to 85% seen once. Study-wide results and limits: Top tumor clonotypes rose in blood 2 weeks post-radiation, then contracted. Baseline intratumoral clonotype presence is unknown without pretreatment biopsies.

Of note for this clone: Its specificity is unknown.

The length of the CDR3 is 15 residues. The germline V gene has CDR1 SGHVS and CDR2 FNYEAQ. Between the trimmed V and J ends, which lost 5 bases and 5 bases, there was a span of 15 bases. The chain couples TRBV7-6 to TRBJ2-2; a possible D gene is TRBD1 (5 bases). This sequence originates from a middle-aged man with renal cell carcinoma. The source was blood, collected from a patient whose treatment included radiotherapy and nephrectomy. The CDR3 sequence is CASSPSGAWTGELFF. The CDR3 nucleotides read TGTGCCAGCAGCCCCAGTGGGGCGTGGACCGGGGAGCTGTTTTTT.